The sequence of this T cell receptor beta chain was determined in a study of T-cell memory formation after mild COVID-19. Study-level background: Largely, the TCR clusters proved donor specific.

V dropped 7 bases and J dropped 7 bases, with 17 bases sitting between them. Germline CDR1 SQVTM, CDR2 ANQGSEA. CDR3 length: 13 residues. This clonotype was found many times. TCRdb passed the 5' RACE reads through MiXCR, listing each CDR3 protein once. Here the sample spans around 130,000 distinct CDR3 sequences, approximately 5.9% being singletons. This sequence joins TRBV29-1 and TRBJ2-1, with D possibly TRBD1 on 5 matching bases. The sample consisted of PBMCs or a T cell subset sorted from them (not recorded which). The TCR originated in an adult woman who had mild COVID-19 (a few samples of this study predate the infection). Cell type and time point are not known. CDR3 in amino acids: CSGGRQGMNEQFF. Here the CDR3 DNA reads TGCAGCGGAGGAAGGCAGGGTATGAATGAGCAGTTCTTC.